Reported below is one T cell receptor beta chain. What it binds is not known. TCRdb's table, derived via immunoSEQ multiplex PCR, lists solely in-frame clones and lacks some. The repertoire holds approximately 150,000 clones, with about 84% as singletons. This specimen belongs to a study of cytotoxic CD8 clonotypes in ibrutinib-treated CLL. Background on the study: The cohort had around 10 relapsed/refractory and around 14 treatment-naive patients, 17 to 18 IGHV unmutated.

Findings and limits, study-wide: Stable or contracted on treatment, public clonotypes were also uncommon. Clonality was higher at baseline than in age-matched healthy donors and tracked circulating CD8+ T-cell counts.

V lost 7 bases and J lost 2, with 18 bases in between. Looked up from germline, CDR1 is SNHLY and CDR2 is FYNNEI. The CDR3 length is 15 residues. V and J are TRBV2 and TRBJ2-7; no reliable D call. Source: PBMCs, taken after 24 months of ibrutinib treatment. The receptor comes from a human donor with chronic lymphocytic leukemia. The CDR3 loop is CASTLNPTGPYEQYF. As DNA, the CDR3 is TGTGCCAGCACCTTAAACCCTACCGGTCCCTACGAGCAGTACTTC.